Shown below are 18 T cell receptor beta chains from a single sample sequenced in a study of blood T cells in healthy people across ages. Using a J-beta primer mix together with a sample-barcoded 5' primer, a second PCR was run for roughly 7 to 12 cycles. TCRdb called the 5' RACE reads again in MiXCR, with one record for every CDR3 protein. The repertoire holds over 950,000 distinct CDR3 sequences, with roughly two fifths as singletons. The sequencing sample was made of blood. The source of these receptors is a man aged 18 to 35 in good health.

The J gene is TRBJ2-7, the V gene TRBV12-3 or TRBV12-4; D perhaps matches TRBD2 (6 bases). This CDR3 spans 14 amino acids. The V end lost 5 bases, the J end lost 2 bases, and 13 bases lay between the germline ends. Written as DNA, the CDR3 is TGTGCCAGCAGTAACCGGGACTCTACCTACGAGCAGTACTTC. This translates into CASSNRDSTYEQYF.

The sample holds a few counts of this clonotype. The chain employs TRBV11-2 and TRBJ2-5, with D perhaps matching TRBD2 (6 bases). The J call could be wrong; TRBJ2-7 is a better fit for the DNA end. The CDR3 length is 15 residues. CDR1 and CDR2 (germline): SGHAT, FQNNGV. For the CDR3, the DNA is TGTGCCAGCAGCCCATTACGGGGGTCGCCCTACGAGCAGTACTTC. Its protein is CASSPLRGSPYEQYF.

This chain uses TRBV3-1 with TRBJ1-2, with 10 positions matching TRBD1. The CDR3 totals 17 residues. The germline V gene encodes CDR1 LGHDT and CDR2 YNNKEL (reference sequence). The J segment lost 2 bases and the V segment lost 4 bases, leaving 10 bases of the junction unmatched. The CDR3, as DNA: TGTGCCAGCAGCCCCTGGACAGGGGGTACTATCAACTATGGCTACACCTTC. Translating gives CASSPWTGGTINYGYTF.

The chain employs TRBV6-5 and TRBJ1-1; tentative D call: TRBD1 (5 bases). The CDR3 has 15 residues. Germline loops: CDR1 MNHEY, CDR2 SVGAGI. Trimming pared 6 bases from V and 2 bases from J, leaving 16 bases between. CDR3 sequence: CASRISWGYNTEAFF. The CDR3 nucleotides are TGTGCCAGCAGGATTTCTTGGGGGTACAACACTGAAGCTTTCTTT.

The CDR3, as DNA: TGTGCCAGCAGTTTCAGTATGGGGATGTATGAAGCTTTCTTT. Its translation: CASSFSMGMYEAFF. This sequence joins TRBV12-3 or TRBV12-4 and TRBJ1-1; unclear D gene. This CDR3 spans 14 amino acids. V shed 3 bases and J shed 7 bases, with 15 bases lying between them.

This chain uses TRBV28 with TRBJ1-5, with D perhaps matching TRBD1 (6 bases). CDR3 size: 14 residues. Trimming cost V 8 bases and J 0 bases, with 11 bases left between them. CDR1 and CDR2 from the germline V gene are MDHEN and SYDVKM. This CDR3 reads CASQDRFSNQPQHF. As DNA, the CDR3 is TGTGCCAGCCAGGACAGATTTAGCAATCAGCCCCAGCATTTT.

This clonotype was observed many times. The CDR3 spells CASSRTPYGYTF. CDR3 bases: TGTGCCAGCAGCCGGACACCCTATGGCTACACCTTC. The rearrangement joins TRBV12-3 or TRBV12-4 to TRBJ1-2; weak D call: TRBD1 (5 bases). The CDR3 contains 12 residues. The V gene lost 6 bases and the J gene lost 4 bases, with 9 bases spanning the gap.

The chain employs TRBV3-1 and TRBJ2-7, with D perhaps matching TRBD2 (6 bases). The assigned J gene may be wrong: the sequence end matches TRBJ2-5 better. Germline-derived CDR1 and CDR2 are LGHDT and YNNKEL (reference sequence). CDR3 size: 14 residues. The CDR3 is CASSQDRLAETQYF. CDR3 in DNA: TGTGCCAGCAGCCAAGATCGGCTAGCGGAGACCCAGTACTTC.

This clonotype was seen more than once but under ten times. The chain is built from TRBV25-1 and TRBJ1-6; 7 nucleotides line up with TRBD1. The germline V gene has CDR1 MGHDK and CDR2 SYGVNS. The CDR3 sequence is 17 residues long. V lost 8 bases to trimming and J lost 4 bases; unmatched junction nucleotides: 14. This CDR3 reads CASGSGTVQLYNSPLHF. The CDR3 nucleotides are TGTGCCAGCGGGAGCGGGACAGTCCAACTTTATAATTCACCCCTCCACTTT.

The chain is built from TRBV6-6 and TRBJ2-2; unclear D gene. The CDR3 length is 12 residues. Germline V gene lookup returns CDR1 MNHNY and CDR2 SVGAGI (reference sequence). V dropped 2 bases and J dropped 6 bases, with 4 bases sitting between them. Here the CDR3 reads CASSYPPGELFF. The CDR3 DNA follows: TGTGCCAGCAGTTACCCTCCCGGGGAGCTGTTTTTT.

This clonotype was detected a few times. The chain employs TRBV27 and TRBJ1-4; no clear D. The CDR3 has 14 amino acids. V lost 5 bases and J 1 base, leaving 8 bases between the germline ends. In germline, CDR1 is MNHEY, CDR2 SMNVEV (reference sequence). This CDR3 is CASSDGETNEKLFF. As DNA, the CDR3 is TGTGCCAGCAGTGACGGGGAAACTAATGAAAAACTGTTTTTT.

This clonotype was counted once. The rearrangement joins TRBV6-1 to TRBJ1-5; D perhaps matches TRBD1 (6 bases). Trimming pared 2 bases from V and 4 bases from J, leaving 15 bases between. The CDR3 is made up of 16 amino acids. Germline V gene data show CDR1 as MNHNS and CDR2 as SASEGT. CDR3 coding DNA: TGTGCCAGCAGTGAAATGAACAGGGATTGGAATCAGCCCCAGCATTTT. This sequence encodes CASSEMNRDWNQPQHF.

The V gene is TRBV20-1, the J gene TRBJ1-5, with D unresolved. Germline V CDR1 and CDR2: DFQATT, SNEGSKA (reference sequence). The CDR3 runs to 17 residues. Trimming shortened V by 0 bases and J by 6 bases, and 21 bases separated the two germline ends. The CDR3 DNA reads as TGCAGTGCTAGAGAAGAAGTCGGCCAAGAAGGCGTTCAGCCCCAGCATTTT. Residues: CSAREEVGQEGVQPQHF.

The gene calls are TRBV2 and TRBJ1-2; tentatively, D is TRBD1 (5 bases). CDR3 length: 16 amino acids. V dropped 3 bases and J dropped 3 bases, with 17 bases sitting between them. The germline V gene has CDR1 SNHLY and CDR2 FYNNEI. The CDR3 region is CASSDTPGWRDYGYTF. The CDR3 bases are TGTGCCAGCAGTGATACCCCAGGGTGGCGGGACTATGGCTACACCTTC.

This clonotype has more than one count but fewer than ten. This chain links TRBV20-1 with TRBJ2-1; a possible D gene is TRBD1 (5 bases). The CDR3 covers 14 residues. Deletions cut 4 bases from V and 5 bases from J, with 15 bases between. CDR1 is DFQATT and CDR2 is SNEGSKA in the germline V gene (reference sequence). CDR3 sequence: CSATRPGQNNEQFF. For the CDR3, the DNA is TGCAGTGCTACCAGACCCGGACAAAACAATGAGCAGTTCTTC.

This clonotype came up a few times. This chain uses TRBV6-2 or TRBV6-3 with TRBJ2-1; TRBD2 aligns across 10 bases. This CDR3 spans 16 amino acids. Germline assignment: CDR1 MNHEY and CDR2 SVGEGT. The V gene end was trimmed by 1 base and the J gene end by 9 bases; junction bases not matched to a gene: 9. The CDR3 nucleotides are TGTGCCAGCAGTTACTTCACTAGCGGGGCAGTTGGTGAGCAGTTCTTC. This codes for CASSYFTSGAVGEQFF.

The chain links TRBV5-1 to TRBJ1-5; 8 bases match TRBD1. Germline V gives CDR1 SGHRS, CDR2 YFSETQ. The J segment lost 3 bases and the V segment lost 5 bases, leaving 7 bases of the junction unmatched. CDR3 length: 15 residues. The CDR3 here is CASSSTGAPNQPQHF. Here the CDR3 DNA reads TGCGCCAGCAGTTCGACAGGGGCTCCCAATCAGCCCCAGCATTTT.

The sample holds many counts of this clonotype. The chain carries TRBV2 and TRBJ2-1; D gene ambiguous. Trimming shortened V by 4 bases and J by 4 bases, and 5 bases separated the two germline ends. CDR1 is SNHLY, CDR2 FYNNEI, per germline. The CDR3 loop spans 12 amino acids. The CDR3 loop is CASSGRYNEQFF. The CDR3 DNA follows: TGTGCCAGCAGTGGGAGATACAATGAGCAGTTCTTC.